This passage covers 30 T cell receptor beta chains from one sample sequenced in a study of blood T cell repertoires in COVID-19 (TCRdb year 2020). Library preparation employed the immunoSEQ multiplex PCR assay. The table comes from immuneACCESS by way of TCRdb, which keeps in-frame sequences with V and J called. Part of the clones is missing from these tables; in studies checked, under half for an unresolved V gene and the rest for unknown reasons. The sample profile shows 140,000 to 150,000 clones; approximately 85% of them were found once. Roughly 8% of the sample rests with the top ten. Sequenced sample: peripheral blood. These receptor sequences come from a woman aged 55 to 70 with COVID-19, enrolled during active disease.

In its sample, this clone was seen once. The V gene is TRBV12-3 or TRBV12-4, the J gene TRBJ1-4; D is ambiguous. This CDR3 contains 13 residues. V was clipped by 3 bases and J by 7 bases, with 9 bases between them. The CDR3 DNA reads TGTGCCAGCAGTTTCGAACCTAGTGAAAAACTGTTTTTT. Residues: CASSFEPSEKLFF.

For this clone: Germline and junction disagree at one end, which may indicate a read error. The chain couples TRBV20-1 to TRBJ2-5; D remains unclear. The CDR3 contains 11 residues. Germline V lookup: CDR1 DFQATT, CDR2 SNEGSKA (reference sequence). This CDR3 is CSASRPEAQYF. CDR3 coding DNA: TGCAGTGCTAGTCGTCCAGAGGCCCAGTACTTC.

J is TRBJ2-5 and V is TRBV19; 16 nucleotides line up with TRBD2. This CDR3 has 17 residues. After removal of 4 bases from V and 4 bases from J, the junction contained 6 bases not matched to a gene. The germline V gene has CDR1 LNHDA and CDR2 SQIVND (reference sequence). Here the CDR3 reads CASSRGLAGGTGETQYF. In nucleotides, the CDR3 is TGTGCCAGTAGTAGGGGACTAGCGGGGGGGACTGGAGAGACCCAGTACTTC.

The CDR3: CASSPGDSWTYEQYF. The DNA of the CDR3 is TGTGCCAGCAGCCCCGGGGACAGTTGGACCTACGAGCAGTACTTC. The rearrangement uses TRBV9 and TRBJ2-7, with 7 bases identical to TRBD1. V lost 4 bases, J lost 2 bases, and 9 bases stayed unmatched. CDR3 size: 15 residues. CDR1 is SGDLS and CDR2 is YYNGEE in the germline V gene. Full variable domain (remainder filled in from reference TRBV9 and TRBJ2-7): DSGVTQTPKHLITATGQRVTLRCSPRSGDLSVYWYQQSLDQGLQFLIQYYNGEERAKGNILERFSAQQFPDLHSELNLSSLELGDSALYFCASSPGDSWTYEQYFGPGTRLTVT.

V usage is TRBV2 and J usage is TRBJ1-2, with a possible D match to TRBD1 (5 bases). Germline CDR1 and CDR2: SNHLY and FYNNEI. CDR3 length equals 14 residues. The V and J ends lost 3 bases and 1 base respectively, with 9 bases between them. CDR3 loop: CASSDRGGNYGYTF. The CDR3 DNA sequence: TGTGCCAGCAGTGATCGGGGGGGTAACTATGGCTACACCTTC.

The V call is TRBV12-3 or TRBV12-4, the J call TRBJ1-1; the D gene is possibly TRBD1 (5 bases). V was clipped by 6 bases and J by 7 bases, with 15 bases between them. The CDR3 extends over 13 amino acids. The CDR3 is CASREGASSEAFF. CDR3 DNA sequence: TGTGCCAGCAGGGAAGGGGCGAGCAGTGAAGCTTTCTTT.

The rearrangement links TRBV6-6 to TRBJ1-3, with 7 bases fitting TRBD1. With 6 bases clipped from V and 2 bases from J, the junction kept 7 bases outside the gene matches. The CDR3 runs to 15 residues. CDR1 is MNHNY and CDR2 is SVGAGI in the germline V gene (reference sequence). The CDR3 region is CASRTDREPGNTIYF. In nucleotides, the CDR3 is TGTGCCAGCAGAACAGACAGGGAACCTGGAAACACCATATATTTT.

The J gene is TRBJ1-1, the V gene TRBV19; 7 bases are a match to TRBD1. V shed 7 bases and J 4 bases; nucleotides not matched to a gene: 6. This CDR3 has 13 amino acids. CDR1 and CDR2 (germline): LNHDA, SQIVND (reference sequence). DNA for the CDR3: TGTGCCAGTATCCCCCCAGGGGGCACTGAAGCTTTCTTT. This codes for CASIPPGGTEAFF.

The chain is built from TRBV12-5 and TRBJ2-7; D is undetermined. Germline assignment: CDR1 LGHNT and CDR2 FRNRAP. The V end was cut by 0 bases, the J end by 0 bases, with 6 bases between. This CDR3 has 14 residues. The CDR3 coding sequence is TGTGCTAGTGGTTTGGTAGCGAGCTCCTACGAGCAGTACTTC. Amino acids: CASGLVASSYEQYF.

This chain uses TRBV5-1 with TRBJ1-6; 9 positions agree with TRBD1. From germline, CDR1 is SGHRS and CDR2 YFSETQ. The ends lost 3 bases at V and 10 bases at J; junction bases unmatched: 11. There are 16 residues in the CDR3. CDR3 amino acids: CASSSGDRVNLSPLHF. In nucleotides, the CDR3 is TGCGCCAGCAGCTCGGGGGACAGGGTGAACCTCTCACCCCTCCACTTT.

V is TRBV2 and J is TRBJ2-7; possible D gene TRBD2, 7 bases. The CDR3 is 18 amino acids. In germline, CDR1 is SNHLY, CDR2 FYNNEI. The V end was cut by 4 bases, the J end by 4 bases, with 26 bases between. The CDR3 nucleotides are TGTGCCAGCAGTGTGGGGTTGGAGGATCCGAGGGGGGGATACGAGCAGTACTTC. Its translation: CASSVGLEDPRGGYEQYF.

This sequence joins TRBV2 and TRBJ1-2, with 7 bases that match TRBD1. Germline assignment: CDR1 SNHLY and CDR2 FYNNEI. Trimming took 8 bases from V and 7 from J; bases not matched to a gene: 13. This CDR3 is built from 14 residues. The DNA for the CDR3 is TGTGCCAGCGCCGAAGGACAGGCCGCGGTTGGCTACACCTTC. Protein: CASAEGQAAVGYTF.

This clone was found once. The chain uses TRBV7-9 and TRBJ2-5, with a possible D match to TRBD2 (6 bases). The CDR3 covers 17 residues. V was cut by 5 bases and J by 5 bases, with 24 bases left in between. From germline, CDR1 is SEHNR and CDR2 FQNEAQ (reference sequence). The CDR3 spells CASSDPLWGVDVETQYF. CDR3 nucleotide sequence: TGTGCCAGCAGCGATCCTCTTTGGGGGGTGGATGTGGAGACCCAGTACTTC.

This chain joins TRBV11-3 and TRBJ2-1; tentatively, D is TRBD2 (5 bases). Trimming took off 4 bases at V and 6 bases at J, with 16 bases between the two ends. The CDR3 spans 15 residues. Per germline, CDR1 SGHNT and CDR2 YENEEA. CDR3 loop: CASSSEGARFNEQFF. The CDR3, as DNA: TGTGCCAGCAGCTCTGAGGGAGCGCGCTTCAATGAGCAGTTCTTC.

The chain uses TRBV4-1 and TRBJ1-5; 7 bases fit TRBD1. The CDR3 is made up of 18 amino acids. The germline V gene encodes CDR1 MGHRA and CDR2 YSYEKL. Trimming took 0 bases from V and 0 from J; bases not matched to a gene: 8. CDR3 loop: CASSQEGTGTDSNQPQHF. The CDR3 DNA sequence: TGCGCCAGCAGCCAAGAGGGGACCGGGACAGATAGCAATCAGCCCCAGCATTTT.

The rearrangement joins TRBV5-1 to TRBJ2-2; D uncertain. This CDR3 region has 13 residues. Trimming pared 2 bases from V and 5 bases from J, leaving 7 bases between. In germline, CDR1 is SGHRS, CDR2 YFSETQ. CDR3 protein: CASSFQATGELFF. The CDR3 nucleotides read TGCGCCAGCAGCTTCCAGGCAACCGGGGAGCTGTTTTTT.

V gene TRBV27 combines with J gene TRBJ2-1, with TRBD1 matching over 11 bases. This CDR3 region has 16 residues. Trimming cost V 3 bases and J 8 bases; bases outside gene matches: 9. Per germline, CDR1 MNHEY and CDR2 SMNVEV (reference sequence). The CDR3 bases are TGTGCCAGCAGTTTGTCATCTGGACAGGGGGCATATGAGCAGTTCTTC. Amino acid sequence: CASSLSSGQGAYEQFF.

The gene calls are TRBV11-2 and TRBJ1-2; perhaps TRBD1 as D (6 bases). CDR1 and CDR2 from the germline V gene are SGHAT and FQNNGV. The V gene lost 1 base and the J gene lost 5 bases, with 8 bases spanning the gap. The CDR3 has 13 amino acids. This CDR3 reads CASSLAQGYGYTF. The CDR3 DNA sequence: TGTGCCAGCAGCTTAGCACAGGGTTATGGCTACACCTTC. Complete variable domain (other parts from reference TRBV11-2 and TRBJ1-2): EAGVAQSPRYKIIEKRQSVAFWCNPISGHATLYWYQQILGQGPKLLIQFQNNGVVDDSQLPKDRFSAERLKGVDSTLKIQPAKLEDSAVYLCASSLAQGYGYTFGSGTRLTVV.

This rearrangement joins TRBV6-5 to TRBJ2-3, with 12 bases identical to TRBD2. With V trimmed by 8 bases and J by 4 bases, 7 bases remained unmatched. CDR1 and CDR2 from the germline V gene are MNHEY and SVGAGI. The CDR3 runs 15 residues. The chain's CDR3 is CASSPLAGGPDTQYF. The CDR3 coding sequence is TGTGCCAGCTCCCCCCTAGCGGGGGGGCCAGATACGCAGTATTTT.

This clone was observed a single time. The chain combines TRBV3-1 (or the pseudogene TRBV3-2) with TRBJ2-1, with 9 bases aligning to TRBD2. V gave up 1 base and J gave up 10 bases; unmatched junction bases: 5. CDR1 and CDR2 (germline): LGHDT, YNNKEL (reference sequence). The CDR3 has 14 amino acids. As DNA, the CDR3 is TGTGCCAGCAGCCAAGCAATAGCGGGGGTGGAGCAGTTCTTC. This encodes CASSQAIAGVEQFF.

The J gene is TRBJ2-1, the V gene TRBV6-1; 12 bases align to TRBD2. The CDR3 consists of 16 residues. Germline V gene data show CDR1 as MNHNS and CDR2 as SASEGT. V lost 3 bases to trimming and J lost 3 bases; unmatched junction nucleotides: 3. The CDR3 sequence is CASSELTSGGYNEQFF. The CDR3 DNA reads TGTGCCAGCAGTGAGCTGACTAGCGGGGGCTACAATGAGCAGTTCTTC.

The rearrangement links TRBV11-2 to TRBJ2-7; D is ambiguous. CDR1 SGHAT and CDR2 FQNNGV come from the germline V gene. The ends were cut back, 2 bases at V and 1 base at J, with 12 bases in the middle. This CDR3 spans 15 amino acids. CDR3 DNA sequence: TGTGCCAGCAGCTTAAGCCAGGATAAGTCCTACGAGCAGTACTTC. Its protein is CASSLSQDKSYEQYF.

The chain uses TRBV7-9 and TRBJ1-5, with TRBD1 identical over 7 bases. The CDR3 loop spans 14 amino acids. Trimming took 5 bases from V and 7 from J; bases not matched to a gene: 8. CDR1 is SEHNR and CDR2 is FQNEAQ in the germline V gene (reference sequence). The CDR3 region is CASSATGSQQPQHF. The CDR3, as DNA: TGTGCCAGCAGCGCGACAGGGAGCCAGCAGCCCCAGCATTTT.

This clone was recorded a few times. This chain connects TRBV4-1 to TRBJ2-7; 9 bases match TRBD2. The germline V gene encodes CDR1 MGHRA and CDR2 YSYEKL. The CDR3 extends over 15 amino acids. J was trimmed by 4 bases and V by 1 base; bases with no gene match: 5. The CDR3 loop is CASSQVILAGYEQYF. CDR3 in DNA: TGCGCCAGCAGCCAAGTGATCCTAGCGGGATACGAGCAGTACTTC.

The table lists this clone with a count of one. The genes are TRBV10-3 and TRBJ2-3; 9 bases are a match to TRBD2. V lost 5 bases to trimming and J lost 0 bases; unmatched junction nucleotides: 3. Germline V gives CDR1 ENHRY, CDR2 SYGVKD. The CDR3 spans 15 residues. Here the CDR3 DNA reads TGTGCCATCAGTTCTAGCGGGGTAAGCACAGATACGCAGTATTTT. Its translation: CAISSSGVSTDTQYF.

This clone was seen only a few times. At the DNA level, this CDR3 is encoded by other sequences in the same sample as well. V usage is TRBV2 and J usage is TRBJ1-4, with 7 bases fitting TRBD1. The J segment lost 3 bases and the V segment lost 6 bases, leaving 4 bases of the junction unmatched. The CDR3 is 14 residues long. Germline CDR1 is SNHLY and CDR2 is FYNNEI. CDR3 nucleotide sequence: TGTGCCAGCAGCCCGGGACAGTCTAATGAAAAACTGTTTTTT. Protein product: CASSPGQSNEKLFF.

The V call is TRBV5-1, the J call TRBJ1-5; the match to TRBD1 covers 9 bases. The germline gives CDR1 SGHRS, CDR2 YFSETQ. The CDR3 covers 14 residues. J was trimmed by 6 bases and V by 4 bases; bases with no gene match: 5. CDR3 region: CASSVTGGGQPQHF. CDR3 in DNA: TGCGCCAGCAGCGTTACAGGGGGCGGTCAGCCCCAGCATTTT.

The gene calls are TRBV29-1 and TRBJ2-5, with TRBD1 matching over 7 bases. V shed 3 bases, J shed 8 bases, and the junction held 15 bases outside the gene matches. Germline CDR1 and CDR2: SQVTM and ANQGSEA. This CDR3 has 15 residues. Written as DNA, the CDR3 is TGCAGCGTTGACATACTACAGGGGTTATTCGAAACCCAGTACTTC. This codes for CSVDILQGLFETQYF.

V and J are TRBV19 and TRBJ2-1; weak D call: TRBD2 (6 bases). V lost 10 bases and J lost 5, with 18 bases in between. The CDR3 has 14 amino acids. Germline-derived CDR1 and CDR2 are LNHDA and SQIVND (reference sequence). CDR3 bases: TGTGCCACTGCCCTGGGACTGGGACACAATGAGCAGTTCTTC. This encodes CATALGLGHNEQFF.

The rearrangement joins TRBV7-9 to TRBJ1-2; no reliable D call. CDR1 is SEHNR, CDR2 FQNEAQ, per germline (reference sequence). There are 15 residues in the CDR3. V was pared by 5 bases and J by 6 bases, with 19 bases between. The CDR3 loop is CASSLPGREVDGYTF. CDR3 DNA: TGTGCCAGCAGCCTCCCGGGGAGGGAAGTAGATGGCTACACCTTC.